These 26 T cell receptor beta chains share one sample of origin, sequenced in a study of CD8 T cells in ankylosing spondylitis. Regarding the study as a whole: Ankylosing spondylitis blood seemed to carry a telltale TCR beta motif made of eight highly homologous variants.

These receptors have no known antigen. TCRdb fed the 5' RACE reads into MiXCR, producing one record per CDR3 protein. The profile covers roughly 700,000 distinct CDR3 sequences, with around 17% appearing a single time and about a fifth taken by the ten largest. Material for sequencing was blood, either unsorted or a sorted T cell fraction (not recorded which). These TCRs come from a male donor with ankylosing spondylitis.

The chain couples TRBV20-1 to TRBJ1-5, with 12 nucleotides matching TRBD1. Germline assignment: CDR1 DFQATT and CDR2 SNEGSKA (reference sequence). With 4 bases clipped from V and 6 bases from J, the junction kept 7 bases outside the gene matches. There are 15 residues in the CDR3. Written as DNA, the CDR3 is TGCAGTGCTATACCCGGGACAGGGGGCTCTCAGCCCCAGCATTTT. Translated, it gives CSAIPGTGGSQPQHF.

The V gene is TRBV5-1, the J gene TRBJ2-1; TRBD1 aligns across 7 bases. This CDR3 region has 14 residues. Germline assignment: CDR1 SGHRS and CDR2 YFSETQ. The V gene end was trimmed by 4 bases and the J gene end by 7 bases; junction bases not matched to a gene: 8. This chain's CDR3 is CASSQTGLGNEQFF. DNA of the CDR3: TGCGCCAGCAGCCAGACAGGGCTTGGGAATGAGCAGTTCTTC.

This clonotype appeared a few times. J is TRBJ2-1 and V is TRBV7-9; 8 nucleotides align to TRBD2. Germline CDR1 reads SEHNR; CDR2 reads FQNEAQ (reference sequence). The V gene end was trimmed by 5 bases and the J gene end by 9 bases; junction bases not matched to a gene: 9. CDR3 length equals 14 residues. The CDR3 region is CASSPRTSSGEQFF. CDR3 bases: TGTGCCAGCAGCCCCCGGACTAGCTCTGGTGAGCAGTTCTTC.

This clonotype appeared a few times. The chain recombines TRBV12-3 or TRBV12-4 with TRBJ1-2, with D possibly matching TRBD1 (6 bases). This CDR3 has 14 amino acids. Trimming cost V 3 bases and J 3 bases, with 11 bases left between them. This CDR3 is CASSFRSGDYGYTF. The CDR3 bases are TGTGCCAGCAGTTTTCGATCAGGGGACTATGGCTACACCTTC.

This clonotype has more than one count but fewer than ten. The chain's CDR3 is CSARVGTSGKGAFYEQYF. Here the CDR3 DNA reads TGCAGTGCTAGAGTAGGGACTAGCGGAAAAGGGGCTTTCTACGAGCAGTACTTC. This chain joins TRBV20-1 and TRBJ2-7, with 11 bases that match TRBD2. Trimming cost V 1 base and J 3 bases; bases outside gene matches: 14. Germline V gene sequence: CDR1 DFQATT, CDR2 SNEGSKA (reference sequence). CDR3 length: 18 amino acids.

This clonotype was seen a few times. The J gene is TRBJ2-1, the V gene TRBV28; D might be TRBD2 (6 bases). V was cut by 7 bases and J by 0 bases, with 10 bases left in between. The CDR3 covers 14 residues. The germline gives CDR1 MDHEN, CDR2 SYDVKM. Here the CDR3 DNA reads TGTGCCAGCACCGGGGGTCGCTCCTACAATGAGCAGTTCTTC. This gives the protein CASTGGRSYNEQFF.

This clonotype was seen more than once but under ten times. The chain uses TRBV12-3 or TRBV12-4 and TRBJ2-7; D unresolved. This CDR3 comprises 14 residues. Trimming stripped 6 bases from V and 0 bases from J, with 12 bases between. The CDR3 region is CASSPVAGSYEQYF. In nucleotides, the CDR3 is TGTGCCAGCAGCCCCGTGGCAGGCTCCTACGAGCAGTACTTC.

The chain is built from TRBV9 and TRBJ2-1; 11 nucleotides match TRBD2. Trimming removed 0 bases from V and 0 bases from J; junction bases left unmatched: 11. The CDR3 totals 20 residues. Looked up from germline, CDR1 is SGDLS and CDR2 is YYNGEE. The CDR3: CASSVDGTSGPRSSYNEQFF. As DNA, the CDR3 is TGTGCCAGCAGCGTAGACGGGACTAGCGGCCCCAGGAGCTCCTACAATGAGCAGTTCTTC.

V gene TRBV20-1 combines with J gene TRBJ1-2; possible D gene TRBD1, 6 bases. The CDR3 is 13 amino acids. Germline values: CDR1 DFQATT, CDR2 SNEGSKA (reference sequence). Trimming shortened V by 3 bases and J by 0 bases, and 8 bases separated the two germline ends. This CDR3 reads CSASRGPNYGYTF. Written as DNA, the CDR3 is TGCAGTGCTAGCAGGGGCCCTAACTATGGCTACACCTTC.

This clonotype was found a few times. V usage is TRBV20-1 and J usage is TRBJ1-4; D might be TRBD1 (5 bases). The germline CDR1 and CDR2 sequences are DFQATT and SNEGSKA (reference sequence). There are 16 residues in the CDR3. The V gene lost 3 bases and the J gene lost 8 bases, with 22 bases spanning the gap. CDR3 bases: TGCAGTGCTAGTTCCTACCTGGGGCAGGGCAACGAAAAACTGTTTTTT. This encodes CSASSYLGQGNEKLFF.

The genes are TRBV4-1 and TRBJ1-3; unclear D gene. Trimming left V 1 base short and J 2 bases short, with 9 bases between. The CDR3 is made up of 15 amino acids. Per the germline V gene, CDR1 is MGHRA and CDR2 is YSYEKL. This chain's CDR3 is CASSQGLNPGNTIYF. The CDR3 DNA sequence: TGCGCCAGCAGCCAAGGGTTAAACCCTGGAAACACCATATATTTT.

This clonotype showed up just a few times. The CDR3: CASSLGASGHTDTQYF. For the CDR3, the DNA is TGCGCCAGCAGCTTGGGTGCTAGCGGCCACACAGATACGCAGTATTTT. The chain is built from TRBV5-1 and TRBJ2-3; the match to TRBD2 covers 7 bases. The CDR3 contains 16 residues. The V segment lost 0 bases and the J segment 2 bases; nucleotides outside the gene matches: 6. In germline, CDR1 is SGHRS, CDR2 YFSETQ.

The chain joins TRBV24-1 to TRBJ2-7; D is undetermined. Per the germline V gene, CDR1 is KGHDR and CDR2 is SFDVKD. There are 14 residues in the CDR3. The V gene lost 4 bases and the J gene lost 2 bases, with 11 bases spanning the gap. CDR3 DNA sequence: TGTGCCACCAGTGACCCAGACATACCCTACGAGCAGTACTTC. Its translation: CATSDPDIPYEQYF.

The chain uses TRBV2 and TRBJ2-2; D gene ambiguous. Germline V gene sequence: CDR1 SNHLY, CDR2 FYNNEI. The CDR3 contains 15 residues. Trimming shortened V by 7 bases and J by 6 bases, and 18 bases separated the two germline ends. The CDR3 loop reads CASTEATKGPGELFF. CDR3 nucleotides: TGTGCCAGCACTGAGGCCACAAAGGGCCCCGGGGAGCTGTTTTTT.

The table lists this clonotype with many counts. The rearrangement joins TRBV12-3 or TRBV12-4 to TRBJ2-4, with 10 bases lining up with TRBD1. This CDR3 comprises 16 residues. The junction had 18 bases not matched to a gene; V was cut back by 6 bases and J by 13 bases. The CDR3 is CASSSGQGWVGNLQYF. The CDR3, as DNA: TGTGCCAGCAGCTCGGGACAGGGGTGGGTAGGAAATCTCCAGTACTTC.

V and J are TRBV12-3 or TRBV12-4 and TRBJ2-1; D might be TRBD1 or TRBD2, each matching 5 bases. The CDR3 spans 14 residues. The V and J ends lost 3 bases and 6 bases respectively, with 12 bases between them. The DNA for the CDR3 is TGTGCCAGCAGTTTTTCTCCAGGGAGCAATGAGCAGTTCTTC. Translating it yields CASSFSPGSNEQFF.

This clonotype was recorded a few times. CDR3 sequence: CASSQEWWGTGELFF. The CDR3 DNA follows: TGTGCCAGCAGCCAAGAATGGTGGGGCACCGGGGAGCTGTTTTTT. V and J are TRBV4-2 and TRBJ2-2; D gene uncertain. Per the germline V gene, CDR1 is LGHNA and CDR2 is YNFKEQ. Trimming took off 0 bases at V and 4 bases at J, with 9 bases between the two ends. CDR3 size: 15 residues.

This clonotype showed up just a few times. The CDR3, as DNA: TGTGCCAGCAGCCAAGGTGGACAGGACCTGGAGACCCAGTACTTC. Protein: CASSQGGQDLETQYF. This chain links TRBV4-2 with TRBJ2-5, with 7 bases that match TRBD1. Trimming removed 1 base from V and 5 bases from J; junction bases left unmatched: 7. Germline-derived CDR1 and CDR2 are LGHNA and YNFKEQ. This CDR3 is built from 15 residues.

This clonotype was recorded many times. J is TRBJ1-2 and V is TRBV5-4; 9 nucleotides agree with TRBD1. V gave up 1 base and J gave up 7 bases; unmatched junction bases: 8. The CDR3 covers 15 residues. Per germline, CDR1 SGHNT and CDR2 YYREEE (reference sequence). This CDR3 reads CASSLTTGGAAGYTF. CDR3 nucleotides: TGTGCCAGCAGCTTGACTACAGGGGGCGCGGCTGGCTACACCTTC.

This clonotype was seen ten or more times. This sequence joins TRBV28 and TRBJ1-3; 8 nucleotides align to TRBD1. In germline, CDR1 is MDHEN, CDR2 SYDVKM. This CDR3 region has 14 residues. The V segment lost 3 bases and the J segment 2 bases; nucleotides outside the gene matches: 0. The CDR3 DNA sequence: TGTGCCAGCAGTTTCAGGGGGCCTGGAAACACCATATATTTT. Translating gives CASSFRGPGNTIYF. Combining the CDR3 with reference TRBV28 and TRBJ1-3 gives the whole variable domain DVKVTQSSRYLVKRTGEKVFLECVQDMDHENMFWYRQDPGLGLRLIYFSYDVKMKEKGDIPEGYSVSREKKERFSLILESASTNQTSMYLCASSFRGPGNTIYFGEGSWLTVV.

The V gene is TRBV6-2 or TRBV6-3, the J gene TRBJ1-2, with D maybe TRBD1 (6 bases). The germline V gene encodes CDR1 MNHEY and CDR2 SVGEGT. Trimming pared 8 bases from V and 8 bases from J, leaving 12 bases between. There are 11 residues in the CDR3. CDR3 sequence: CASRGRGGYTF. The CDR3 region has the DNA TGTGCCAGCCGCGGCAGGGGAGGCTACACCTTC.

The table lists this clonotype with a few counts. The CDR3 loop is CASSLVGGSGGYNEQFF. CDR3 DNA sequence: TGCGCCAGCAGCTTGGTAGGTGGTAGCGGGGGCTACAATGAGCAGTTCTTC. The chain uses TRBV5-1 and TRBJ2-1, with 9 bases aligning to TRBD2. After removal of 0 bases from V and 3 bases from J, the junction contained 7 bases not matched to a gene. Germline loops: CDR1 SGHRS, CDR2 YFSETQ. This CDR3 spans 17 amino acids.

This clonotype was seen a handful of times. The chain carries TRBV4-3 and TRBJ2-1; no firm D call. Germline loops: CDR1 LGHNA, CDR2 YSLEER. The CDR3 is made up of 13 amino acids. V was pared by 4 bases and J by 16 bases, with 20 bases between. The CDR3, as DNA: TGCGCCAGCAGCCTCGTCCGAGCGAGAGAGCCATTCTTC. The encoded protein is CASSLVRAREPFF.

The rearrangement joins TRBV6-1 to TRBJ1-2; D may be TRBD1 (6 bases). The CDR3 is made up of 16 amino acids. The germline V gene has CDR1 MNHNS and CDR2 SASEGT. The germline V and J ends were trimmed by 5 bases and 5 bases, with 21 bases remaining between them. The CDR3 sequence: CASSNGRGAKEYGYTF. The CDR3 DNA follows: TGTGCCAGCAGTAATGGGAGGGGGGCAAAGGAATATGGCTACACCTTC.

This clonotype showed up just a few times. The chain is built from TRBV25-1 and TRBJ2-5, with a possible D match to TRBD2 (6 bases). The CDR3 extends over 15 amino acids. Germline V gene sequence: CDR1 MGHDK, CDR2 SYGVNS. V lost 5 bases, J lost 2 bases, and 15 bases lay in between. This CDR3 reads CASSLGGLHQETQYF. DNA for the CDR3: TGTGCCAGCAGTTTGGGAGGACTACATCAAGAGACCCAGTACTTC.

The chain uses TRBV5-1 and TRBJ1-1; 9 bases agree with TRBD1. The CDR3 length is 19 residues. Trimming removed 1 base from V and 5 bases from J; junction bases left unmatched: 18. Germline assignment: CDR1 SGHRS and CDR2 YFSETQ. In DNA, the CDR3 is TGCGCCAGCAGCTTGTTCGTGGTTTCGGGACAGGGCTTTGGGACTGAAGCTTTCTTT. Its translation: CASSLFVVSGQGFGTEAFF. The full variable domain, in which reference TRBV5-1 and TRBJ1-1 provide the parts outside the CDR3, is KAGVTQTPRYLIKTRGQQVTLSCSPISGHRSVSWYQQTPGQGLQFLFEYFSETQRNKGNFPGRFSGRQFSNSRSEMNVSTLELGDSALYLCASSLFVVSGQGFGTEAFFGQGTRLTVV.